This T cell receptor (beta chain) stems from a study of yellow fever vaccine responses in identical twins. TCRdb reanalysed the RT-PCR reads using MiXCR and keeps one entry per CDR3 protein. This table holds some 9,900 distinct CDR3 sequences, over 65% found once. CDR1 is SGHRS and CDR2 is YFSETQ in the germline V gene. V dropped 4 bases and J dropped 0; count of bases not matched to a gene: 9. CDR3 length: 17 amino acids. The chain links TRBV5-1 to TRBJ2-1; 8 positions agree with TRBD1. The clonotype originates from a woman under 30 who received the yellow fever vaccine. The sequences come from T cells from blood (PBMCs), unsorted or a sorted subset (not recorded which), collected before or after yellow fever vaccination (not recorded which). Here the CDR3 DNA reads TGCGCCAGCAGCATATCCGGGACAGGCGCCTCCTACAATGAGCAGTTCTTC. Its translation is CASSISGTGASYNEQFF.